These 22 T cell receptor beta chains were all obtained from the same sample, sequenced in a study of cytomegalovirus exposure and HLA in healthy donors. Only in-frame clones appear in the TCRdb table, and some are missing; sequencing was by immunoSEQ multiplex PCR. The table lists over 200,000 clones, about 91% of them singletons, with 2.9% in the top ten. Sequencing used PBMCs. The receptors come from a woman younger than 30 in good health and CMV-seronegative.

V usage is TRBV6-6 and J usage is TRBJ2-7; 9 bases are a match to TRBD2. The CDR3 runs 14 residues. The germline V gene has CDR1 MNHNY and CDR2 SVGAGI (reference sequence). V trimming: 5 bases; J trimming: 2 bases; junction bases outside the gene matches: 4. The DNA of the CDR3 is TGTGCCAGCAGTCAGCGGGAGGCCGCCTACGAGCAGTACTTC. It yields the protein CASSQREAAYEQYF.

The rearrangement links TRBV28 to TRBJ1-1; TRBD1 is a possible D gene (5 bases). Germline V gene lookup returns CDR1 MDHEN and CDR2 SYDVKM. Trimming stripped 6 bases from V and 11 bases from J, with 25 bases between. The CDR3 has 15 residues. This chain's CDR3 is CASSLNPGTGVNAFF. CDR3 DNA sequence: TGTGCCAGCAGCCTGAACCCCGGGACGGGGGTGAATGCTTTCTTT.

The V gene is TRBV28, the J gene TRBJ2-3; 9 bases are a match to TRBD2. This CDR3 is 14 amino acids long. The germline CDR1 and CDR2 sequences are MDHEN and SYDVKM. Trimming cost V 6 bases and J 4 bases; bases outside gene matches: 5. The CDR3 region is CASRLAGDADTQYF. The CDR3 nucleotides are TGTGCCAGCAGGTTAGCGGGAGACGCAGATACGCAGTATTTT.

The rearrangement joins TRBV27 to TRBJ2-6; TRBD1 matches at 10 bases. The V gene end was trimmed by 2 bases and the J gene end by 0 bases; junction bases not matched to a gene: 7. The CDR3 contains 19 residues. CDR1 MNHEY and CDR2 SMNVEV come from the germline V gene (reference sequence). CDR3 residues: CASSLKDRGFYSGANVLTF. In nucleotides, the CDR3 is TGTGCCAGCAGTTTAAAGGACAGGGGGTTTTACTCTGGGGCCAACGTCCTGACTTTC. The entire variable domain, with the rest obtained from reference TRBV27 and TRBJ2-6, is as follows: EAQVTQNPRYLITVTGKKLTVTCSQNMNHEYMSWYRQDPGLGLRQIYYSMNVEVTDKGDVPEGYKVSRKEKRNFPLILESPSPNQTSLYFCASSLKDRGFYSGANVLTFGAGSRLTVL.

The chain uses TRBV5-4 and TRBJ1-3; D may be TRBD1 (5 bases). V lost 2 bases and J 2 bases, leaving 14 bases between the germline ends. Germline V gene lookup returns CDR1 SGHNT and CDR2 YYREEE (reference sequence). The CDR3 covers 16 residues. CDR3 nucleotides: TGTGCCAGCAGCTTATGGACGGGCAGGGCTGGAAACACCATATATTTT. Translating it yields CASSLWTGRAGNTIYF.

This chain uses TRBV11-2 with TRBJ2-5; perhaps TRBD1 as D (5 bases). V lost 7 bases and J lost 3, with 9 bases in between. Germline assignment: CDR1 SGHAT and CDR2 FQNNGV. The CDR3 covers 12 residues. The CDR3 region is CASKDIEETQYF. The CDR3 DNA reads TGTGCCAGCAAGGACATAGAAGAGACCCAGTACTTC.

The rearrangement joins TRBV5-6 to TRBJ1-2; possibly TRBD1 for D (5 bases). The CDR3 length is 15 residues. V dropped 1 base and J dropped 1 base, with 11 bases sitting between them. The germline V gene encodes CDR1 SGHDT and CDR2 YYEEEE. This CDR3 is CASSLLSRDNYGYTF. CDR3 coding DNA: TGTGCCAGCAGCTTGCTGTCCAGGGATAACTATGGCTACACCTTC. Looking up the rest from reference TRBV5-6 and TRBJ1-2 gives the full variable domain: DAGVTQSPTHLIKTRGQQVTLRCSPKSGHDTVSWYQQALGQGPQFIFQYYEEEERQRGNFPDRFSGHQFPNYSSELNVNALLLGDSALYLCASSLLSRDNYGYTFGSGTRLTVV.

V is TRBV7-2 and J is TRBJ2-2; the D gene is possibly TRBD1 (5 bases). The CDR3 totals 15 residues. Trimming pared 8 bases from V and 1 base from J, leaving 14 bases between. The V gene's germline CDR1 is SGHTA and CDR2 FQGNSA. In nucleotides, the CDR3 is TGTGCCAGCCGACTCCGACAGTTGAACACCGGGGAGCTGTTTTTT. Amino acids: CASRLRQLNTGELFF.

This chain uses TRBV10-3 with TRBJ2-7, with 9 bases aligning to TRBD1. CDR3 length: 12 residues. Per germline, CDR1 ENHRY and CDR2 SYGVKD. The junction had 4 bases not matched to a gene; V was cut back by 10 bases and J by 3 bases. For the CDR3, the DNA is TGTGCCACCGGGACAGGGAACTACGAGCAGTACTTC. Translated, it gives CATGTGNYEQYF.

This clone came up once. CDR3 in DNA: TGTGCCAGTAGTATAGAGGGAGGGAATCAGCCCCAGCATTTT. Translation gives CASSIEGGNQPQHF. V is TRBV19 and J is TRBJ1-5; no reliable D call. The V end was cut by 0 bases, the J end by 4 bases, with 7 bases between. Germline V gives CDR1 LNHDA, CDR2 SQIVND (reference sequence). This CDR3 comprises 14 residues. The complete variable domain, with remaining parts taken from reference TRBV19 and TRBJ1-5, reads DGGITQSPKYLFRKEGQNVTLSCEQNLNHDAMYWYRQDPGQGLRLIYYSQIVNDFQKGDIAEGYSVSREKKESFPLTVTSAQKNPTAFYLCASSIEGGNQPQHFGDGTRLSIL.

The chain recombines TRBV27 with TRBJ1-2; 8 bases map to TRBD1. The CDR3 is 13 residues long. The V gene end was trimmed by 4 bases and the J gene end by 4 bases; junction bases not matched to a gene: 2. Germline V gives CDR1 MNHEY, CDR2 SMNVEV (reference sequence). The CDR3 is CASSSTGVYGYTF. The CDR3 DNA follows: TGTGCCAGCAGTTCGACAGGGGTCTATGGCTACACCTTC.

J is TRBJ2-1 and V is TRBV27, with D possibly TRBD2 on 6 matching bases. Germline V gives CDR1 MNHEY, CDR2 SMNVEV (reference sequence). The length of the CDR3 is 16 residues. The V gene lost 2 bases and the J gene lost 8 bases, with 19 bases spanning the gap. The CDR3 is CASSLQVSGGGDEQFF. In nucleotides, the CDR3 is TGTGCCAGCAGTTTACAGGTTAGCGGAGGAGGGGATGAGCAGTTCTTC.

In DNA form, the CDR3 reads TGTGCCAGCAGCACCGGACAGACGAATGAGCAGTTCTTC. This sequence encodes CASSTGQTNEQFF. The chain is built from TRBV7-9 and TRBJ2-1; D might be TRBD1 (6 bases). V gave up 5 bases and J gave up 7 bases, with 12 bases separating them. The CDR3 contains 13 residues. In germline, CDR1 is SEHNR, CDR2 FQNEAQ (reference sequence).

The V and J genes are TRBV27 and TRBJ2-3; a weak D match, TRBD2 (7 bases). Looked up from germline, CDR1 is MNHEY and CDR2 is SMNVEV (reference sequence). The CDR3 spans 13 residues. V shed 4 bases and J shed 6 bases, with 11 bases lying between them. The CDR3 coding sequence is TGTGCCAGCAGTTGGGGGCGGGGGGATACGCAGTATTTT. It encodes CASSWGRGDTQYF.

The genes are TRBV5-6 and TRBJ1-5, with 10 bases that match TRBD1. The CDR3 sequence is 17 residues long. V lost 5 bases, J lost 3 bases, and 11 bases stayed unmatched. Germline V lookup: CDR1 SGHDT, CDR2 YYEEEE. The CDR3 DNA is TGTGCCAGCAGTTACAAACGGACAGGGGGGAACAATCAGCCCCAGCATTTT. Encoded protein: CASSYKRTGGNNQPQHF.

V and J are TRBV19 and TRBJ2-2; D may be TRBD2 (6 bases). The germline CDR1 and CDR2 sequences are LNHDA and SQIVND (reference sequence). This CDR3 spans 15 amino acids. V dropped 6 bases and J dropped 6 bases, with 17 bases sitting between them. The CDR3 loop is CASRSWTGDAGELFF. The CDR3 DNA reads as TGTGCCAGTAGGAGTTGGACGGGAGACGCCGGGGAGCTGTTTTTT.

The chain recombines TRBV28 with TRBJ2-7, with 7 positions matching TRBD1. With V trimmed by 7 bases and J by 3 bases, 9 bases remained unmatched. Looked up from germline, CDR1 is MDHEN and CDR2 is SYDVKM. This CDR3 region has 14 residues. The CDR3 region is CASIPSAGGYEQYF. In nucleotides, the CDR3 is TGTGCCAGCATCCCCTCGGCAGGGGGCTACGAGCAGTACTTC.

The chain joins TRBV9 to TRBJ1-1, with 11 bases fitting TRBD1. V dropped 0 bases and J dropped 6; count of bases not matched to a gene: 7. The CDR3 loop spans 16 amino acids. Germline V gene data show CDR1 as SGDLS and CDR2 as YYNGEE. The CDR3 sequence is CASSVAGRDRGAEAFF. In nucleotides, the CDR3 is TGTGCCAGCAGCGTAGCAGGTAGGGACAGGGGGGCTGAAGCTTTCTTT.

The chain joins TRBV19 to TRBJ2-1, with 7 bases aligning to TRBD1. The CDR3 totals 15 residues. From germline, CDR1 is LNHDA and CDR2 SQIVND (reference sequence). V trimming: 2 bases; J trimming: 3 bases; junction bases outside the gene matches: 4. CDR3 bases: TGTGCCAGTAGTATAAGGGACAGAGGCTACAATGAGCAGTTCTTC. As protein: CASSIRDRGYNEQFF.

The chain combines TRBV5-6 with TRBJ1-2; D might be TRBD1 (5 bases). CDR1 is SGHDT, CDR2 YYEEEE, per germline. Deletions cut 3 bases from V and 8 bases from J, with 17 bases between. This CDR3 has 14 residues. The CDR3 DNA reads TGTGCCAGCAGCTCCGCGGGCGGGGCGGCCGGCTACACCTTC. This sequence encodes CASSSAGGAAGYTF.

This clone was found a few times. The rearrangement links TRBV2 to TRBJ1-1, with D unclear. Looked up from germline, CDR1 is SNHLY and CDR2 is FYNNEI. The CDR3 has 15 residues. Trimming removed 5 bases at V and 0 bases at J, with 13 bases between. Here the CDR3 reads CASSNPREVNTEAFF. Written as DNA, the CDR3 is TGTGCCAGCAGTAACCCCCGGGAAGTGAACACTGAAGCTTTCTTT.

This chain uses TRBV6-1 with TRBJ2-3; 12 bases line up with TRBD2. CDR1 MNHNS and CDR2 SASEGT come from the germline V gene. The CDR3 covers 15 residues. V lost 6 bases, J lost 0 bases, and 1 base stayed unmatched. CDR3 sequence: CASRLAGGSTDTQYF. The CDR3 region has the DNA TGTGCCAGCAGACTAGCGGGAGGTAGCACAGATACGCAGTATTTT.